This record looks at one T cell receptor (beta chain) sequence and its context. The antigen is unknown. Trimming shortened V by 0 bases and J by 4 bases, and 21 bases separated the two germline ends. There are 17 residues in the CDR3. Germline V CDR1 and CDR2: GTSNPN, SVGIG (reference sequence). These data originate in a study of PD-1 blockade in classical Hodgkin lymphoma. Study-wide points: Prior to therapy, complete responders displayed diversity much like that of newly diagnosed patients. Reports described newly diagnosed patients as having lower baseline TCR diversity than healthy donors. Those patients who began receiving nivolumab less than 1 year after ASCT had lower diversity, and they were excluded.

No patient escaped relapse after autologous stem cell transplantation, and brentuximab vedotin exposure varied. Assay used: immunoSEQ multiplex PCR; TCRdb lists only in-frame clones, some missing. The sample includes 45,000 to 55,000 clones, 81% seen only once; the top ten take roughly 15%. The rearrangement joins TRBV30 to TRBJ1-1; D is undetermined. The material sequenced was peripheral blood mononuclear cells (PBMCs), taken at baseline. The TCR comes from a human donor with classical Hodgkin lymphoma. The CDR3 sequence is CAWSVSSFYPGITEAFF. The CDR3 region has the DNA TGTGCCTGGAGTGTGTCTTCGTTTTATCCCGGGATCACTGAAGCTTTCTTT.